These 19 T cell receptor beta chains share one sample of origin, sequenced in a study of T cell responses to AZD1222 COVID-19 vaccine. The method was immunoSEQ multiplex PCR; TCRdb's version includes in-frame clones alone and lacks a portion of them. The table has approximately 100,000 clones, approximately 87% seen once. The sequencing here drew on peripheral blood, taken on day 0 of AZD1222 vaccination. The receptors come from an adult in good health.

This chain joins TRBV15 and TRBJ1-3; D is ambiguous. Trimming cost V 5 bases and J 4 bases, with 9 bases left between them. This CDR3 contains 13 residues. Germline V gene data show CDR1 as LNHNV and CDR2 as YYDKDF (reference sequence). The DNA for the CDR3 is TGTGCCACCAGCTCGCGGATCGGAAACACCATATATTTT. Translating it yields CATSSRIGNTIYF.

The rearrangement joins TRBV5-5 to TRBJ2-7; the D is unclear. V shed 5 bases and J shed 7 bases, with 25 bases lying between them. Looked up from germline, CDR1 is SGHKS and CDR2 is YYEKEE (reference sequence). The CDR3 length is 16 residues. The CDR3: CASRPSVLSIDREQYF. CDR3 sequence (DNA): TGTGCCAGCAGACCGTCGGTACTCTCCATTGATAGGGAGCAGTACTTC.

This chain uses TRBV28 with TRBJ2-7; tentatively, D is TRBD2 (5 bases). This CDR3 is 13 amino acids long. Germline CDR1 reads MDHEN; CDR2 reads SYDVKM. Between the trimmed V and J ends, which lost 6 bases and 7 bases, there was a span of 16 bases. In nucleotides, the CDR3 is TGTGCCAGCAGCCTAGCCAGGTTCCCGGAGCAGTACTTC. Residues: CASSLARFPEQYF.

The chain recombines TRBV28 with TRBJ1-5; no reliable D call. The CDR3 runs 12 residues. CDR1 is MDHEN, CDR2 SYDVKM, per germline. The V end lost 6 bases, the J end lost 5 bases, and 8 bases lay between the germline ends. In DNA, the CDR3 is TGTGCCAGCAGGTCCGGGTATCAGCCCCAGCATTTT. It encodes CASRSGYQPQHF. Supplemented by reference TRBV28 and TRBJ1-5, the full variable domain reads DVKVTQSSRYLVKRTGEKVFLECVQDMDHENMFWYRQDPGLGLRLIYFSYDVKMKEKGDIPEGYSVSREKKERFSLILESASTNQTSMYLCASRSGYQPQHFGDGTRLSIL.

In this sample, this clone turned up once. The CDR3 spells CATSREQGANTIYF. The CDR3 coding sequence is TGTGCCACCAGCAGAGAACAGGGGGCAAACACCATATATTTT. The chain is built from TRBV15 and TRBJ1-3, with 9 bases lining up with TRBD1. Unmatched junction bases numbered 0, after V lost 0 bases and J lost 6 bases. Germline values: CDR1 LNHNV, CDR2 YYDKDF (reference sequence). The CDR3 consists of 14 residues.

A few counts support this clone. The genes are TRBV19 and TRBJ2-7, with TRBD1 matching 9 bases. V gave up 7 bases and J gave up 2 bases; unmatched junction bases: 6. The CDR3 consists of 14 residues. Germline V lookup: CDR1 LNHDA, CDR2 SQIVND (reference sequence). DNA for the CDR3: TGTGCCAGTACCTCCGGGACAGGGACCTACGAGCAGTACTTC. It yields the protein CASTSGTGTYEQYF. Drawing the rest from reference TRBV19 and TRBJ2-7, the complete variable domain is DGGITQSPKYLFRKEGQNVTLSCEQNLNHDAMYWYRQDPGQGLRLIYYSQIVNDFQKGDIAEGYSVSREKKESFPLTVTSAQKNPTAFYLCASTSGTGTYEQYFGPGTRLTVT.

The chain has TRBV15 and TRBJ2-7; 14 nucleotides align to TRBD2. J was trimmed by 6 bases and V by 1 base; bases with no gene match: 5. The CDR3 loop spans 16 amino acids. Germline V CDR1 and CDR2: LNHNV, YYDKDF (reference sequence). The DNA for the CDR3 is TGTGCCACCAGCAGAGGGGGACTAGCGGGAGTTAGCGAGCAGTACTTC. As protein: CATSRGGLAGVSEQYF.

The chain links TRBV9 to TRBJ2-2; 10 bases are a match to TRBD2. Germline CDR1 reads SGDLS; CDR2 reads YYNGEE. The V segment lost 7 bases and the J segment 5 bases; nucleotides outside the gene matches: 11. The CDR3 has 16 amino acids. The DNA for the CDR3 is TGTGCCAGCGGAGAGGCGGTAGCGGGAGGAACCGGGGAGCTGTTTTTT. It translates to CASGEAVAGGTGELFF.

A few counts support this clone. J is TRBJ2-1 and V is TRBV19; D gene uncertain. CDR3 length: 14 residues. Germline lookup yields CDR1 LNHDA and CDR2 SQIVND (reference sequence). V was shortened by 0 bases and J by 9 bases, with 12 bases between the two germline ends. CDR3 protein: CASSIDPNRVEQFF. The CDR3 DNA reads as TGTGCCAGTAGTATAGATCCGAATCGCGTTGAGCAGTTCTTC.

The CDR3 loop is CASSIRFQGAQGQPQHF. The DNA of the CDR3 is TGTGCCAGTAGTATCAGGTTTCAGGGGGCGCAGGGTCAGCCCCAGCATTTT. The rearrangement links TRBV19 to TRBJ1-5; 8 bases align to TRBD1. Germline loops: CDR1 LNHDA, CDR2 SQIVND (reference sequence). V lost 3 bases and J lost 6; bases outside the gene matches: 13. CDR3 length: 17 amino acids.

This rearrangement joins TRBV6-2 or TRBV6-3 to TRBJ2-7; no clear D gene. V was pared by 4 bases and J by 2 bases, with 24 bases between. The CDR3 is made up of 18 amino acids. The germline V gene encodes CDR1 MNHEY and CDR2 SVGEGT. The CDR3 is CASSWGTRPSSQTYEQYF. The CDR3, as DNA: TGTGCCAGCAGTTGGGGTACAAGACCTTCCTCTCAGACCTACGAGCAGTACTTC.

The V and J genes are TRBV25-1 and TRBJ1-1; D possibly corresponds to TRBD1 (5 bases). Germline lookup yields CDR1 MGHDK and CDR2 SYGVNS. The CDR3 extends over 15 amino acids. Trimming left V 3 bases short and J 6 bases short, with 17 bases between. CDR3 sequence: CASSDWGTRGAEAFF. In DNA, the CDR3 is TGTGCCAGCAGTGATTGGGGGACGCGGGGGGCTGAAGCTTTCTTT.

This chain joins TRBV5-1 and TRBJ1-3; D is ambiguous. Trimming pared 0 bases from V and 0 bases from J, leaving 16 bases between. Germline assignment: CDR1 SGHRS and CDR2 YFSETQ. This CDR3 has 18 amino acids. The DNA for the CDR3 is TGCGCCAGCAGCTTGGGAGGGCCAGACGCTCCCTCTGGAAACACCATATATTTT. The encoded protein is CASSLGGPDAPSGNTIYF.

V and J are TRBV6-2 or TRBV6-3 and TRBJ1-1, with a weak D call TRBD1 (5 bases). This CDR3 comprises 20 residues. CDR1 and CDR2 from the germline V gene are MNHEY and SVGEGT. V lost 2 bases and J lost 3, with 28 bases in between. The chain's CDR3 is CASSYRTGASGVGSDTEAFF. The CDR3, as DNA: TGTGCCAGCAGTTACCGTACTGGGGCTAGCGGGGTCGGCTCGGACACTGAAGCTTTCTTT.

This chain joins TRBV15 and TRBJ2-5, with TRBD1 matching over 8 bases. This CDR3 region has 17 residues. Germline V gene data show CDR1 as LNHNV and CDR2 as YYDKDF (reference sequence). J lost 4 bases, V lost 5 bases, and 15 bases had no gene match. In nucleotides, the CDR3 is TGTGCCACCAGCCTCCCACCCTGGGACAGGAGAGGAGAGACCCAGTACTTC. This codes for CATSLPPWDRRGETQYF.

The CDR3 nucleotides read TGTGCCAGCAGCTTATGGAGCTCTGGAAACACCATATATTTT. It codes for CASSLWSSGNTIYF. The chain joins TRBV11-2 to TRBJ1-3; D remains unclear. The V gene's germline CDR1 is SGHAT and CDR2 FQNNGV. Trimming shortened V by 2 bases and J by 0 bases, and 5 bases separated the two germline ends. This CDR3 has 14 amino acids.

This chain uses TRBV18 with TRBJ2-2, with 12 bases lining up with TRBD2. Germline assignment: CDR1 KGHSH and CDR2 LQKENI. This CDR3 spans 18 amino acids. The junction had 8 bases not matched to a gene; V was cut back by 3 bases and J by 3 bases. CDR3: CASSPRLAGDRDTGELFF. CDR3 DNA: TGTGCCAGCTCACCGCGACTAGCGGGAGATAGGGACACCGGGGAGCTGTTTTTT.

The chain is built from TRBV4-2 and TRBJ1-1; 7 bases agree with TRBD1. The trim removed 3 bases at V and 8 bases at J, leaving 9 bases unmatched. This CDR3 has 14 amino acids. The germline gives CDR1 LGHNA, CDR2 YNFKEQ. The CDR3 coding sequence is TGTGCCAGCAGCCAGTTTACAGGGGCCAAAGAAGCTTTCTTT. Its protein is CASSQFTGAKEAFF.

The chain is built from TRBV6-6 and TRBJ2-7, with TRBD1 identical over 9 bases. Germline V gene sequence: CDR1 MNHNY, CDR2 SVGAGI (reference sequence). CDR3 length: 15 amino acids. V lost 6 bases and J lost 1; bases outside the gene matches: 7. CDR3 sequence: CASRPPGQGSYEQYF. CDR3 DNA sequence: TGTGCCAGCAGACCTCCGGGACAGGGTTCCTACGAGCAGTACTTC.